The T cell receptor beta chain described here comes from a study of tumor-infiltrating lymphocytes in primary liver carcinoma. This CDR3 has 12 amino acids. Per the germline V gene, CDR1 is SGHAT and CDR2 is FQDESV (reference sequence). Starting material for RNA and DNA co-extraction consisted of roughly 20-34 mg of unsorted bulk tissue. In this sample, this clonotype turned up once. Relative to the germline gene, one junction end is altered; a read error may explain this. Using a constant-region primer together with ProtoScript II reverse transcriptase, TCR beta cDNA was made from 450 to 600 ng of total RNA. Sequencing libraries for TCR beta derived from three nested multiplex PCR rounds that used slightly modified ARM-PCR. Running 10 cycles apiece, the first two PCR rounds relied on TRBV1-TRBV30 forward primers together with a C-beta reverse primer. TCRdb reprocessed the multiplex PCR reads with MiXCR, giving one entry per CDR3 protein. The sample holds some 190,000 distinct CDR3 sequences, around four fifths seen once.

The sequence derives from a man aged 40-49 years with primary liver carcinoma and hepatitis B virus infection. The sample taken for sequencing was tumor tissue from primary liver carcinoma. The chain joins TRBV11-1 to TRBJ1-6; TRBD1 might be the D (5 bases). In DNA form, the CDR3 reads TGTGTCAGCCGGACACTGGTTTCACCCCTCCACTTT. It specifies CVSRTLVSPLHF.